The 4 T cell receptor beta chains below come from one sample, sequenced in a study of cytomegalovirus exposure and HLA in healthy donors. With 60 Vbeta and 13 Jbeta primers, the PCR was carried out. The method was immunoSEQ multiplex PCR; TCRdb's version includes in-frame clones alone and lacks a portion of them. In total, the table holds approximately 200,000 clones. The material sequenced was PBMCs. The receptors here all came from a boy aged 5-17 years in good health and CMV-seronegative.

The chain combines TRBV5-6 with TRBJ2-3; 7 nucleotides match TRBD1. Losses at the gene ends were 1 base for V and 6 bases for J; bases not matched to a gene: 11. CDR1 and CDR2 (germline): SGHDT, YYEEEE. This CDR3 has 16 amino acids. CDR3 residues: CASSLLYRGPRDTQYF. In DNA, the CDR3 is TGTGCCAGCAGCTTGCTTTACAGGGGCCCCCGGGATACGCAGTATTTT.

The chain uses TRBV18 and TRBJ1-1; D remains unclear. Trimming stripped 10 bases from V and 3 bases from J, with 21 bases between. The CDR3 covers 15 residues. Germline V CDR1 and CDR2: KGHSH, LQKENI. The CDR3: CATSLTKSWDTEAFF. CDR3 bases: TGTGCCACCTCCTTGACAAAATCTTGGGACACTGAAGCTTTCTTT.

The chain employs TRBV6-1 and TRBJ2-7; TRBD1 matches 8 bases. Trimming at V came to 3 bases and at J to 0 bases, leaving 4 bases not matched to a gene. Germline CDR1 MNHNS, CDR2 SASEGT. The CDR3 covers 15 residues. CDR3 DNA: TGTGCCAGCAGTGAGCCGACAGGGGCCTCCTACGAGCAGTACTTC. Amino acids: CASSEPTGASYEQYF.

Concerning this clone: Other DNA sequences in the sample encode the same CDR3. The J gene is TRBJ2-7, the V gene TRBV30; D is uncertain. V shed 3 bases and J shed 3 bases, with 6 bases lying between them. The CDR3 totals 11 residues. Germline lookup yields CDR1 GTSNPN and CDR2 SVGIG (reference sequence). CDR3 sequence (DNA): TGTGCCTGGAGCGTCCGCTACGAGCAGTACTTC. Amino acid sequence: CAWSVRYEQYF.